The clone carrying this T cell receptor (beta chain) was seen repeatedly, ten times or more. Its antigen is not known. The entry originates in a study of regulatory T cells in long-lasting Graves disease. The CDR3 sequence is 13 residues long. V shed 4 bases and J shed 5 bases, with 11 bases lying between them. Germline loops: CDR1 SGHAT, CDR2 FQNNGV. Arm-PCR with iRepertoire HTBI primers amplified the CDR3 regions for these TCR beta libraries. Using its own MiXCR run on the multiplex PCR reads, TCRdb lists one record per CDR3 protein. The repertoire consists of approximately 440,000 distinct CDR3 sequences, with 16% occurring once and the leading ten covering 10% to 15%. Described time point: newly diagnosed GD, antithyroid drugs for less than 3 months. There was RNA extracted from PBMCs, and the TCR library was made from it. Points from the study as a whole: Persistent cases favored TRBV28, TRBJ1-2 and TRBJ2-5.

These records were also assigned to another study, of T cells in Graves' hyperthyroidism and ophthalmopathy.

The chain couples TRBV11-2 to TRBJ2-5; TRBD2 is a possible D gene (5 bases). This specimen was peripheral blood mononuclear cells (PBMCs), taken at new diagnosis, from a patient treated with antithyroid drugs. The sequence derives from a man aged 35 to 55 with Graves disease. The CDR3 loop reads CASSSTRVETQYF. CDR3 nucleotide sequence: TGTGCCAGCAGCTCCACTAGGGTGGAGACCCAGTACTTC.